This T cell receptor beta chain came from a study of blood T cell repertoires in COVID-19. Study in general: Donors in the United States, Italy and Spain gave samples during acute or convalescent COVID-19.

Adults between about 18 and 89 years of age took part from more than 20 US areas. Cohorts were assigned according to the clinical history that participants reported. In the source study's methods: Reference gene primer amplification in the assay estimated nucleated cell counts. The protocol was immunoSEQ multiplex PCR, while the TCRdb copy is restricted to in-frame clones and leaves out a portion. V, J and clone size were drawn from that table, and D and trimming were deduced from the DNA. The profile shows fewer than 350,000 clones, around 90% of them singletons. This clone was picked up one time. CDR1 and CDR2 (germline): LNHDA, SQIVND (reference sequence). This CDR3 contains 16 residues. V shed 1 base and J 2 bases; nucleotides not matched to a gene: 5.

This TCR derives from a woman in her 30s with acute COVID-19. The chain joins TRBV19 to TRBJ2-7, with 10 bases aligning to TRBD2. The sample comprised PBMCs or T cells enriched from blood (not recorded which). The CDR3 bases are TGTGCCAGTAGTATAGCGAGCGGGAGGGCCCCCTACGAGCAGTACTTC. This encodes CASSIASGRAPYEQYF.